The rows below give T cell receptor beta chains drawn from one sample of a study of human T cells and chemical hapten exposure. TCRdb re-called the RACE reads with MiXCR, one entry per CDR3 protein. Among about 30,000 distinct CDR3 sequences, about 5.6% were seen once, and the ten largest hold around 5.7%. This specimen consisted of whole blood, obtained in connection with sensitization to the hapten diphenylcyclopropenone (DPC). Receptors were obtained from a man aged 25 to 40 with alopecia areata. Some clones in this sample may be carry-over from other donors' samples. The CDR3 runs from the conserved cysteine through the conserved F or W. Fields, in order: V gene, clone size, J gene, D gene, CDR3 DNA, CDR3 protein. D genes are given only for firm matches. For some rows the clone size is stated as once, few or many, or as a class when expanded; others skip it.

TRBV4-3	many	TRBJ2-1	.	TGCGCCAGCAGTACCGGGACAAATTCCTACAATGAGCAGTTCTTC	CASSTGTNSYNEQFF
TRBV6-5	many	TRBJ2-5	.	TGTGCCAGCAGTTACCTGGGTGGAGAGACCCAGTACTTC	CASSYLGGETQYF
TRBV7-3	many	TRBJ2-7	.	TGTGCCAGCAGCTCGGGACACCTCTACGAGCAGTACTTC	CASSSGHLYEQYF
TRBV24-1	many	TRBJ1-2	.	TGTGCCACCAGTGAACCGAACAGAAACTATGGCTACACCTTC	CATSEPNRNYGYTF
TRBV12-3/TRBV12-4	many	TRBJ2-5	.	TGTGCCAGCAGTCCGGATAAAGAGACCCAGTACTTC	CASSPDKETQYF
TRBV7-3	many	TRBJ1-1	.	TGTGCCAGCAGCTTAGAAGGGAACACTGAAGCTTTCTTT	CASSLEGNTEAFF
TRBV6-6	many	TRBJ1-2	TRBD1	TGTGCCAGCAGTTACCAGGGGGATGGCTACACCTTC	CASSYQGDGYTF
TRBV12-3/TRBV12-4	many	TRBJ1-2	TRBD1	TGTGCCAGCAGTCTCGACAGGGGGAAACATGGCTACACCTTC	CASSLDRGKHGYTF
TRBV12-3/TRBV12-4	.	TRBJ1-1	TRBD1	TGTGCCAGCAGTTTGTCAGGGGGCTCCACTGAAGCTTTCTTT	CASSLSGGSTEAFF
TRBV25-1	many	TRBJ1-4	.	.	CASSDPSGTGYGQGMKNCFF
TRBV6-5	.	TRBJ1-3	.	TGTGCCACCCTGACAGACCTTGGAAACACCATATATTTT	CATLTDLGNTIYF
TRBV20-1	many	TRBJ2-5	.	TGCAGTGCTAGAGTAGTGGGGACCCAGTACTTC	CSARVVGTQYF
TRBV29-1	.	TRBJ2-5	TRBD2	TGCAGCGTTGAAGCTAGCGGCCAAGAGACCCAGTACTTC	CSVEASGQETQYF
TRBV19	many	TRBJ1-5	.	TGTGCCAGTAGTTTCTTACAGGGTTGGGAGCCCCAGCATTTT	CASSFLQGWEPQHF
TRBV24-1	many	TRBJ1-2	.	TGTGCCACCAGTGAAGGGGGTTATGGCTACACCTTC	CATSEGGYGYTF
TRBV12-3/TRBV12-4	many	TRBJ1-5	TRBD1	TGTGCCAGCAGTGCGGGGACAGGGGTTAATCAGCCCCAGCATTTT	CASSAGTGVNQPQHF
TRBV9	many	TRBJ1-6	TRBD1	TGTGCCAGCGGGCCGGGACAGTATAATTCACCCCTCCACTTT	CASGPGQYNSPLHF
TRBV7-8	many	TRBJ1-4	.	TGTGCCAGCAGAAGACCGGACAGTTGGGAAAAACTGTTTTTT	CASRRPDSWEKLFF
TRBV7-2	.	TRBJ2-1	.	TGTGCCAGCAGCTTCTCAGGGCAACCCCGGCGATCCTACAATGAGCAGTTCTTC	CASSFSGQPRRSYNEQFF
TRBV4-3	many	TRBJ2-1	.	TGCGCCAGCAGCCGGTCGGGCCCCAATGAGCAGTTCTTC	CASSRSGPNEQFF
TRBV12-3/TRBV12-4	many	TRBJ2-1	.	TGTGCCAGCACCCCCGACTTTTTCTCCTACAATGAGCAGTTCTTC	CASTPDFFSYNEQFF
TRBV9	many	TRBJ2-1	TRBD2	TGTGCCAGCAGCGGGGGACTAGCGAGAATGGGGGAATACAATGAGCAGTTCTTC	CASSGGLARMGEYNEQFF
TRBV7-2	many	TRBJ2-5	TRBD2	TGTGCCAGCAGCTTCGGACTAGCGGCTCAAGAGACCCAGTACTTC	CASSFGLAAQETQYF
TRBV29-1	many	TRBJ1-2	.	TGCAGCGTTGAAGGGTCAGGGAGCGGCTATGGCTACACCTTC	CSVEGSGSGYGYTF
TRBV29-1	.	TRBJ2-3	.	TGCAGCGCCAGCGCCTGGGCAGGGGTTTGGACGCTGTATTTT	CSASAWAGVWTLYF
TRBV18	many	TRBJ2-1	TRBD2	TGTGCCAGCTCATCCCTGGGACTAGCGGGAGGTAATGAGCAGTTCTTC	CASSSLGLAGGNEQFF
TRBV4-3	many	TRBJ2-3	.	TGCGCCAGCAGCCAGACCCTTGGGGGGGATACGCAGTATTTT	CASSQTLGGDTQYF
TRBV18	many	TRBJ2-5	TRBD1	TGTGCCAGCTCACCTCCCGGGACAGGGGGTTTGGAGACCCAGTACTTC	CASSPPGTGGLETQYF